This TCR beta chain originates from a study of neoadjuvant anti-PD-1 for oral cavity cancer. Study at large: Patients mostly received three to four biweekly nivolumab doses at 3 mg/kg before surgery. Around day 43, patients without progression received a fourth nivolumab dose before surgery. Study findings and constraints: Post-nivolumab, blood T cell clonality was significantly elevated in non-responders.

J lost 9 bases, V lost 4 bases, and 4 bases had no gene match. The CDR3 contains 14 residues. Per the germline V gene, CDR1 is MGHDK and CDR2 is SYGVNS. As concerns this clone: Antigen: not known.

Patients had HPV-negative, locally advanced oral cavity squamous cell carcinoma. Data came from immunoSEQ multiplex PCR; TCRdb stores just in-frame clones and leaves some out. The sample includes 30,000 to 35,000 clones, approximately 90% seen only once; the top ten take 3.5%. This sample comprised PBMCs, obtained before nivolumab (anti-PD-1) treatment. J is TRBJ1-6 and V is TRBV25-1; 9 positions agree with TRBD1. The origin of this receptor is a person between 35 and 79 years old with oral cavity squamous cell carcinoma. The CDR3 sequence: CASSARDRVSPLHF. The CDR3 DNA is TGTGCCAGCAGTGCCCGGGACAGGGTTTCACCCCTCCACTTT.